The 20 T cell receptor beta chains below were found in one sample sequenced in a study of shared clonotypes between healthy human individuals. TCRdb's table, derived via immunoSEQ multiplex PCR, lists solely in-frame clones and lacks some. The sample records 1.6 million or so clones, 98% being singletons. The sequenced sample consisted of naive CD4+ T cells sorted from blood. As for subset: CD45RA+ positively selected. The receptors stem from a young man in good health.

The V and J genes are TRBV7-3 and TRBJ2-3; D possibly corresponds to TRBD2 (5 bases). Trimming removed 5 bases at V and 5 bases at J, with 11 bases between. The CDR3 covers 13 residues. Germline-derived CDR1 and CDR2 are SGHTA and FQGTGA. The CDR3 loop reads CASSPNEGDTQYF. As DNA, the CDR3 is TGTGCCAGCAGCCCGAACGAGGGAGATACGCAGTATTTT.

The chain links TRBV18 to TRBJ2-5, with TRBD1 matching 9 bases. The trim removed 2 bases at V and 5 bases at J, leaving 9 bases unmatched. Germline V lookup: CDR1 KGHSH, CDR2 LQKENI. This CDR3 contains 16 residues. CDR3 DNA sequence: TGTGCCAGCTCACCAAGAAGCAGGACAGGGGATGAGACCCAGTACTTC. Amino acids: CASSPRSRTGDETQYF.

J is TRBJ2-3 and V is TRBV27; D gene ambiguous. The CDR3 loop spans 13 amino acids. Germline-derived CDR1 and CDR2 are MNHEY and SMNVEV (reference sequence). V was clipped by 6 bases and J by 1 base, with 8 bases between them. DNA for the CDR3: TGTGCCAGCAGCCGACACCGCACAGATACGCAGTATTTT. Translation gives CASSRHRTDTQYF.

The DNA for the CDR3 is TGTGCCAGCAGCTTAGCGGTGACTAGCGGCCGCAATGAGCAGTTCTTC. It translates to CASSLAVTSGRNEQFF. The chain is built from TRBV7-2 and TRBJ2-1; 9 nucleotides match TRBD2. The J segment lost 6 bases and the V segment lost 0 bases, leaving 6 bases of the junction unmatched. This CDR3 has 16 amino acids. The germline V gene encodes CDR1 SGHTA and CDR2 FQGNSA.

The CDR3 DNA is TGTGCCAGCAGTACCGGGACATTTAACGGCTACACCTTC. It codes for CASSTGTFNGYTF. The V call is TRBV2, the J call TRBJ1-2, with D possibly being TRBD1 (6 bases). Germline values: CDR1 SNHLY, CDR2 FYNNEI. The CDR3 is 13 amino acids. Trimming pared 5 bases from V and 8 bases from J, leaving 15 bases between.

V gene TRBV28 combines with J gene TRBJ1-1, with D hard to call. Germline CDR1 MDHEN, CDR2 SYDVKM. V shed 1 base and J shed 1 base, with 10 bases lying between them. This CDR3 has 15 residues. The CDR3 loop is CASSLFSQENTEAFF. CDR3 DNA: TGTGCCAGCAGTTTATTCTCCCAGGAGAACACTGAAGCTTTCTTT. The full variable domain, rest sourced from reference TRBV28 and TRBJ1-1, is DVKVTQSSRYLVKRTGEKVFLECVQDMDHENMFWYRQDPGLGLRLIYFSYDVKMKEKGDIPEGYSVSREKKERFSLILESASTNQTSMYLCASSLFSQENTEAFFGQGTRLTVV.

This chain joins TRBV10-3 and TRBJ1-4; the D gene is possibly TRBD1 (6 bases). Germline lookup yields CDR1 ENHRY and CDR2 SYGVKD. The CDR3 spans 14 residues. Trimming took off 3 bases at V and 8 bases at J, with 13 bases between the two ends. DNA of the CDR3: TGTGCCATCAGTGAAGTAGGCGGACAGGAAAAACTGTTTTTT. Translating it yields CAISEVGGQEKLFF.

This chain uses TRBV19 with TRBJ2-1, with a weak D call TRBD2 (5 bases). Germline V gives CDR1 LNHDA, CDR2 SQIVND (reference sequence). The germline V and J ends were trimmed by 3 bases and 9 bases, with 6 bases remaining between them. This CDR3 is 11 amino acids long. CDR3 region: CASSMGAEQFF. CDR3 in DNA: TGTGCCAGTAGTATGGGAGCTGAGCAGTTCTTC.

This chain uses TRBV28 with TRBJ2-2, with TRBD1 as a possible D gene (5 bases). CDR1 and CDR2 (germline): MDHEN, SYDVKM. With 6 bases removed from V and 3 bases from J, the gap between germline ends came to 17 bases. The CDR3 totals 16 residues. This chain's CDR3 is CASSTMQGIHTGELFF. Here the CDR3 DNA reads TGTGCCAGCAGCACTATGCAGGGAATTCACACCGGGGAGCTGTTTTTT.

The genes are TRBV29-1 and TRBJ2-5; 8 positions match TRBD2. The V gene end was trimmed by 7 bases and the J gene end by 5 bases; junction bases not matched to a gene: 6. The CDR3 is 12 residues long. The V gene's germline CDR1 is SQVTM and CDR2 ANQGSEA. In DNA, the CDR3 is TGCAGCGCCTTGAGCGGGAGTGAGACCCAGTACTTC. It translates to CSALSGSETQYF.

This CDR3 is CASSLESASGANVLTF. In DNA, the CDR3 is TGTGCCAGCAGCTTAGAGAGCGCCTCTGGGGCCAACGTCCTGACTTTC. The rearrangement uses TRBV7-6 and TRBJ2-6; unclear D gene. Germline loops: CDR1 SGHVS, CDR2 FNYEAQ. This CDR3 spans 16 amino acids. Trimming removed 1 base from V and 0 bases from J, with 7 bases in between.

The table lists this clone with a count of one. This sample includes further DNA sequences coding for the same CDR3. As DNA, the CDR3 is TGTGCCAGCAGTTTTAGGCGGGTGGCGGATACGCAGTATTTT. It translates to CASSFRRVADTQYF. The chain combines TRBV7-2 with TRBJ2-3; possible D gene TRBD2, 5 bases. Germline V lookup: CDR1 SGHTA, CDR2 FQGNSA. Trimming removed 6 bases at V and 6 bases at J, with 16 bases between. The CDR3 consists of 14 residues.

J is TRBJ2-7 and V is TRBV7-6; D may be TRBD1 or TRBD2 (5 bases each). Trimming left V 0 bases short and J 2 bases short, with 17 bases between. The CDR3 loop spans 17 amino acids. CDR1 and CDR2 (germline): SGHVS, FNYEAQ. This chain's CDR3 is CASSLALGRPAPYEQYF. CDR3 DNA: TGTGCCAGCAGCTTAGCGCTGGGACGCCCTGCTCCCTACGAGCAGTACTTC. The full variable domain, completed using reference TRBV7-6 and TRBJ2-7, is GAGVSQSPRYKVTKRGQDVALRCDPISGHVSLYWYRQALGQGPEFLTYFNYEAQQDKSGLPNDRFSAERPEGSISTLTIQRTEQRDSAMYRCASSLALGRPAPYEQYFGPGTRLTVT.

The chain uses TRBV11-2 and TRBJ2-7, with 10 bases identical to TRBD2. Trimming at V came to 3 bases and at J to 12 bases, leaving 11 bases not matched to a gene. The CDR3 contains 14 residues. The germline gives CDR1 SGHAT, CDR2 FQNNGV. The CDR3, as DNA: TGTGCCAGCAGCTTCCCCGGGACTAGCGTACAGGTGTACTTC. Amino acids: CASSFPGTSVQVYF.

The genes are TRBV4-3 and TRBJ1-1; D is undetermined. The germline V gene has CDR1 LGHNA and CDR2 YSLEER. Trimming shortened V by 0 bases and J by 0 bases, and 8 bases separated the two germline ends. The CDR3 consists of 15 residues. CDR3 region: CASSQEAGLNTEAFF. CDR3 bases: TGCGCCAGCAGCCAAGAGGCGGGATTGAACACTGAAGCTTTCTTT.

The genes are TRBV5-5 and TRBJ2-1; 9 bases agree with TRBD1. The CDR3 runs to 18 residues. V shed 4 bases, J shed 1 base, and the junction held 12 bases outside the gene matches. CDR1 SGHKS and CDR2 YYEKEE come from the germline V gene (reference sequence). In DNA, the CDR3 is TGTGCCAGCAGCCCAGGGACAGGGAGTTCGAGGTCCTACAATGAGCAGTTCTTC. Protein: CASSPGTGSSRSYNEQFF.

CDR3 region: CASSLRAGGVGYEQYF. Here the CDR3 DNA reads TGTGCCAGCAGTTTAAGGGCAGGGGGGGTGGGCTACGAGCAGTACTTC. The J gene is TRBJ2-7, the V gene TRBV27; D is possibly TRBD1 or TRBD2 (7 bases each). Per the germline V gene, CDR1 is MNHEY and CDR2 is SMNVEV (reference sequence). Trimming shortened V by 2 bases and J by 3 bases, and 17 bases separated the two germline ends. The CDR3 contains 16 residues.

The chain carries TRBV5-1 and TRBJ2-1; 12 bases are a match to TRBD2. The length of the CDR3 is 15 residues. V was clipped by 3 bases and J by 3 bases; unmatched bases: 1. The germline V gene encodes CDR1 SGHRS and CDR2 YFSETQ. CDR3 residues: CASSSTSGGYNEQFF. CDR3 nucleotides: TGCGCCAGCAGCTCGACTAGCGGGGGCTACAATGAGCAGTTCTTC.

The chain is built from TRBV14 and TRBJ2-1; tentatively, D is TRBD1 (5 bases). V lost 4 bases and J lost 0, with 13 bases in between. Germline CDR1 SGHDN, CDR2 FVKESK. This CDR3 comprises 16 residues. DNA for the CDR3: TGTGCCAGCAGCCTAAGGGGCCTGAACTCCTACAATGAGCAGTTCTTC. It codes for CASSLRGLNSYNEQFF.

The CDR3 region has the DNA TGCGCCAGCAGCGGGACAGGGGCCTACGAGCAGTACTTC. Protein product: CASSGTGAYEQYF. The chain links TRBV5-1 to TRBJ2-7, with 10 positions matching TRBD1. V lost 4 bases, J lost 2 bases, and 0 bases stayed unmatched. The CDR3 spans 13 residues. Germline assignment: CDR1 SGHRS and CDR2 YFSETQ.